These T cell receptor beta chains were read from a single sample in a study of T cell responses to AZD1222 COVID-19 vaccine. TCRdb's table, derived via immunoSEQ multiplex PCR, lists solely in-frame clones and lacks some. The table records just under 55,000 clones, roughly nine tenths of them present only once. The sequencing here drew on peripheral blood, taken on day 0 of AZD1222 vaccination. Receptors originate from an adult in good health. The CDR3 runs from the conserved cysteine through the conserved F or W. The D gene is left open where the match is weak. Size is omitted from some rows. Given values are once, few, many or a class for expanded clones.

abundance	d_gene	v_gene	j_gene	CDR3nt	CDR3aa
few	.	TRBV19	TRBJ1-4	TGTGCCAGTAGCCTGCAGGGTGAAAAACTGTTTTTT	CASSLQGEKLFF
.	TRBD1	TRBV3-1/TRBV3-2	TRBJ1-4	TGTGCCAGCAGCCACCGGGACAGGGGGTCAACTAATGAAAAACTGTTTTTT	CASSHRDRGSTNEKLFF
few	.	TRBV6-1	TRBJ1-2	TGTGCCAGCAGTGAATGGCGGGGAGGCGGCTACACCTTC	CASSEWRGGGYTF
.	TRBD1	TRBV28	TRBJ2-5	TGTGCCAGCAGTTTTTTGCCGGGACAGGGCGAGGGAGAGACCCAGTACTTC	CASSFLPGQGEGETQYF
.	TRBD2	TRBV7-9	TRBJ2-7	TGTGCCAGCAGCCCCGGGGGGGACGAGCAGTACTTC	CASSPGGDEQYF
.	TRBD1	TRBV3-1/TRBV3-2	TRBJ1-3	TGTGCCAGCAGCCCCAGAGACAGGGATGGAAACACCATATATTTT	CASSPRDRDGNTIYF
few	.	TRBV10-3	TRBJ1-2	TGTGCCATCAGTGAGTCCAACAGAGCTAACTATGGCTACACCTTC	CAISESNRANYGYTF
once	.	TRBV27	TRBJ1-1	TGTGCCAGCAGCGACCACAGGGTCTCTGAAGCTTTCTTT	CASSDHRVSEAFF
.	.	TRBV7-9	TRBJ2-2	TGTGCCAGCAGCGGGCAATTAGCCGACGGGGAGCTGTTTTTT	CASSGQLADGELFF
.	.	TRBV5-1	TRBJ1-3	TGCGCCAGCAGCTTGGATCCGGTGAGCTCTGGAAACACCATATATTTT	CASSLDPVSSGNTIYF
.	TRBD1	TRBV3-1/TRBV3-2	TRBJ1-2	TGTGCCAGCAGCCGGACAGGGTATGGCTACACCTTC	CASSRTGYGYTF
.	.	TRBV5-1	TRBJ2-7	TGCGCCAGCAGCTTGGACGAACCCTACGAGCAGTACTTC	CASSLDEPYEQYF
.	TRBD2	TRBV28	TRBJ2-3	TGTGCCAGCAGATCACCGGGACTAGCGGGCCGCACAGATACGCAGTATTTT	CASRSPGLAGRTDTQYF
.	TRBD1	TRBV13	TRBJ2-4	TGTGCCAGCAGCTTATCAGGGGGAAACATTCAGTACTTC	CASSLSGGNIQYF
.	.	TRBV7-9	TRBJ2-2	TGTGCCAGCAGCCCCCTATGGCCCGGGGAGCTGTTTTTT	CASSPLWPGELFF
.	.	TRBV14	TRBJ2-6	TGTGCCAGCAGCCTGGGACGGACCTCTGGGGCCAACGTCCTGACTTTC	CASSLGRTSGANVLTF
.	TRBD1	TRBV6-6	TRBJ2-7	TGTGCCAGCAAAACAGGGGCAGGTTCCTACGAGCAGTACTTC	CASKTGAGSYEQYF
.	.	TRBV6-5	TRBJ1-2	TGTGCCAGCGCAGGGCCCTATGGCTACACCTTC	CASAGPYGYTF
once	.	TRBV7-3	TRBJ1-1	TGTGCCAGCAGCTCAGAGAGGGGCACTGAAGCTTTCTTT	CASSSERGTEAFF
.	TRBD2	TRBV4-1	TRBJ2-5	TGCGCCAGCGGCCGACTAGCTCAAGAGACCCAGTACTTC	CASGRLAQETQYF
.	TRBD1	TRBV3-1/TRBV3-2	TRBJ2-1	TGTGCCAGCAGTTCCGGATTGGACAGGACCCAGTTCTTC	CASSSGLDRTQFF